What follows are 25 T cell receptor beta chains derived from one specimen sequenced in a study of blood T cell repertoires in COVID-19. Assay used: immunoSEQ multiplex PCR; TCRdb lists only in-frame clones, some missing. The table lists 120,000 to 150,000 clones, roughly 76% of them singletons. The sample comprised peripheral blood. All receptors derive from a human donor with acute or convalescent COVID-19. The donor label of this sample is uncertain.

The chain couples TRBV30 to TRBJ1-6; 8 nucleotides agree with TRBD1. The CDR3 runs to 17 residues. The J segment lost 9 bases and the V segment lost 2 bases, leaving 15 bases of the junction unmatched. Germline CDR1 and CDR2: GTSNPN and SVGIG (reference sequence). The CDR3 sequence is CAWSRDRGYSGSSPLHF. CDR3 DNA: TGTGCCTGGAGTCGCGACAGGGGATACTCCGGAAGTTCACCCCTCCACTTT. Combining the CDR3 with reference TRBV30 and TRBJ1-6 gives the whole variable domain SQTIHQWPATLVQPVGSPLSLECTVEGTSNPNLYWYRQAAGRGLQLLFYSVGIGQISSEVPQNLSASRPQDRQFILSSKKLLLSDSGFYLCAWSRDRGYSGSSPLHFGNGTRLTVT.

The chain couples TRBV6-1 to TRBJ1-1; no clear D gene. Trimming took 1 base from V and 1 from J, leaving 7 bases between them. This CDR3 has 14 amino acids. The V gene's germline CDR1 is MNHNS and CDR2 SASEGT. The CDR3 DNA is TGTGCCAGCAGTGAAGTTGTATCGAACACTGAAGCTTTCTTT. This sequence encodes CASSEVVSNTEAFF.

The chain employs TRBV15 and TRBJ1-2; TRBD1 agrees at 8 bases. V was pared by 0 bases and J by 13 bases, with 10 bases of the junction left unmatched. The CDR3 consists of 14 residues. The germline V gene encodes CDR1 LNHNV and CDR2 YYDKDF (reference sequence). DNA of the CDR3: TGTGCCACCAGCAGAGACTTCCGGACAGGGAAGTGCACCTTC. Translated: CATSRDFRTGKCTF.

The gene calls are TRBV29-1 and TRBJ1-2; D is uncertain. The V end was cut by 2 bases, the J end by 3 bases, with 4 bases between. Germline CDR1 is SQVTM and CDR2 is ANQGSEA. This CDR3 spans 11 amino acids. This chain's CDR3 is CSVESDYGYTF. As DNA, the CDR3 is TGCAGCGTTGAATCCGACTATGGCTACACCTTC.

This chain joins TRBV11-2 and TRBJ2-7; no firm D call. Germline CDR1 is SGHAT and CDR2 is FQNNGV. The CDR3 length is 15 residues. The ends were cut back, 4 bases at V and 0 bases at J, with 13 bases in the middle. The CDR3 region has the DNA TGTGCCAGCAGCTCGCGGATTTTAAGCTCCTACGAGCAGTACTTC. This translates into CASSSRILSSYEQYF.

The V and J genes are TRBV5-1 and TRBJ1-2; 7 bases agree with TRBD1. Germline V lookup: CDR1 SGHRS, CDR2 YFSETQ. V gave up 4 bases and J gave up 8 bases; unmatched junction bases: 5. CDR3 length equals 12 residues. CDR3 DNA sequence: TGCGCCAGCAGCGTTAGGGGGCAGGGCTACACCTTC. It encodes CASSVRGQGYTF.

The chain joins TRBV6-5 to TRBJ1-1, with unresolved D. Trimming cost V 8 bases and J 1 base, with 17 bases left between them. In germline, CDR1 is MNHEY, CDR2 SVGAGI. The CDR3 runs 15 residues. As DNA, the CDR3 is TGTGCCAGCCTCCCCGGACTTTTAGCGAACACTGAAGCTTTCTTT. This codes for CASLPGLLANTEAFF.

The rearrangement uses TRBV5-4 and TRBJ2-2; the D gene is possibly TRBD2 (6 bases). This CDR3 region has 15 residues. V lost 4 bases, J lost 4 bases, and 14 bases lay in between. Germline assignment: CDR1 SGHNT and CDR2 YYREEE (reference sequence). CDR3 bases: TGTGCCAGCAGCCTACCGACGGGGGTCACCGGGGAGCTGTTTTTT. Its protein is CASSLPTGVTGELFF.

The genes are TRBV7-8 and TRBJ1-5, with D perhaps matching TRBD1 (5 bases). Germline CDR1 is SGHVS and CDR2 is FQNEAQ. V was shortened by 4 bases and J by 4 bases, with 11 bases between the two germline ends. CDR3 size: 14 residues. In nucleotides, the CDR3 is TGTGCCAGCAGCTCCTACAAGGGGAATCAGCCCCAGCATTTT. Translated: CASSSYKGNQPQHF.

This clone was detected a few times. The J gene is TRBJ1-2, the V gene TRBV19; 9 positions match TRBD1. V trimming: 8 bases; J trimming: 2 bases; junction bases outside the gene matches: 3. This CDR3 region has 13 residues. Looked up from germline, CDR1 is LNHDA and CDR2 is SQIVND (reference sequence). CDR3 amino acids: CASSGTGNYGYTF. DNA for the CDR3: TGTGCCAGTTCCGGGACAGGGAACTATGGCTACACCTTC.

The genes are TRBV9 and TRBJ1-3; D gene uncertain. The V end lost 4 bases, the J end lost 0 bases, and 11 bases lay between the germline ends. Germline CDR1 is SGDLS and CDR2 is YYNGEE. This CDR3 is 15 amino acids long. The CDR3 protein is CASSPGGRSGNTIYF. The CDR3 nucleotides read TGTGCCAGCAGCCCCGGAGGCCGCTCTGGAAACACCATATATTTT. The complete variable domain, with remaining parts taken from reference TRBV9 and TRBJ1-3, reads DSGVTQTPKHLITATGQRVTLRCSPRSGDLSVYWYQQSLDQGLQFLIQYYNGEERAKGNILERFSAQQFPDLHSELNLSSLELGDSALYFCASSPGGRSGNTIYFGEGSWLTVV.

CDR3 bases: TGTGCCAGCCGGGGAGGAGTAGGCGGTACGCAGTATTTT. Translated, it gives CASRGGVGGTQYF. The J gene is TRBJ2-3, the V gene TRBV2; tentatively, D is TRBD2 (6 bases). Trimming pared 8 bases from V and 8 bases from J, leaving 17 bases between. The CDR3 is 13 residues long. Germline V gives CDR1 SNHLY, CDR2 FYNNEI.

The V and J genes are TRBV6-1 and TRBJ1-5; TRBD1 agrees at 7 bases. CDR1 is MNHNS, CDR2 SASEGT, per germline. Trimming took 2 bases from V and 3 from J; bases not matched to a gene: 4. This CDR3 is 15 amino acids long. This CDR3 is CASSENRGDNQPQHF. The CDR3 DNA reads as TGTGCCAGCAGTGAAAACAGGGGCGACAATCAGCCCCAGCATTTT.

V is TRBV6-5 and J is TRBJ2-1, with TRBD2 as a possible D gene (6 bases). CDR3 length: 14 amino acids. The germline V gene has CDR1 MNHEY and CDR2 SVGAGI. The V gene lost 6 bases and the J gene lost 7 bases, with 16 bases spanning the gap. CDR3 nucleotide sequence: TGTGCCAGCAGGAGGGGCGGGATAGGGAATGAGCAGTTCTTC. Its translation: CASRRGGIGNEQFF.

V and J are TRBV28 and TRBJ1-2; D is perhaps TRBD1 (5 bases). V lost 7 bases to trimming and J lost 7 bases, with 16 bases between them. The CDR3 totals 13 residues. Germline CDR1 and CDR2: MDHEN and SYDVKM. This chain's CDR3 is CASTDSEDSGYTF. CDR3 bases: TGTGCCAGCACCGACAGCGAGGATTCTGGCTACACCTTC.

The CDR3 DNA follows: TGCGCCAGCAGTCCCGGACAATTTTCTGGAAACACCATATATTTT. Translation gives CASSPGQFSGNTIYF. The chain combines TRBV5-1 with TRBJ1-3; possible D gene TRBD1, 5 bases. Germline lookup yields CDR1 SGHRS and CDR2 YFSETQ. The CDR3 runs to 15 residues. The V gene lost 5 bases and the J gene lost 1 base, with 13 bases spanning the gap.

The chain couples TRBV7-2 to TRBJ2-3; 8 bases line up with TRBD2. The germline V gene encodes CDR1 SGHTA and CDR2 FQGNSA. This CDR3 comprises 16 residues. J gave up 2 bases and V 1 base, and 5 bases lay outside the gene matches. CDR3 residues: CASSLERGGPTDTQYF. The CDR3 DNA sequence: TGTGCCAGCAGCTTAGAACGGGGGGGCCCCACAGATACGCAGTATTTT.

The V call is TRBV9, the J call TRBJ2-1, with TRBD1 matching 8 bases. Germline lookup yields CDR1 SGDLS and CDR2 YYNGEE. After removal of 4 bases from V and 8 bases from J, the junction contained 5 bases not matched to a gene. The CDR3 spans 13 residues. The CDR3 reads CASSLWTGHEQFF. The CDR3 region has the DNA TGTGCCAGCAGCCTATGGACAGGGCATGAGCAGTTCTTC. The whole variable domain, remainder taken from reference TRBV9 and TRBJ2-1, is DSGVTQTPKHLITATGQRVTLRCSPRSGDLSVYWYQQSLDQGLQFLIQYYNGEERAKGNILERFSAQQFPDLHSELNLSSLELGDSALYFCASSLWTGHEQFFGPGTRLTVL.

This chain joins TRBV19 and TRBJ2-3, with 9 bases matching TRBD2. Trimming removed 7 bases from V and 1 base from J; junction bases left unmatched: 9. The CDR3 is 16 residues long. Germline CDR1 reads LNHDA; CDR2 reads SQIVND (reference sequence). This CDR3 is CASTPRGGSGTDTQYF. The CDR3 DNA follows: TGTGCCAGTACCCCGCGGGGGGGGTCTGGCACAGATACGCAGTATTTT.

This clone was seen a handful of times. This chain uses TRBV19 with TRBJ1-5; 10 nucleotides match TRBD1. V shed 4 bases, J shed 4 bases, and the junction held 4 bases outside the gene matches. Germline-derived CDR1 and CDR2 are LNHDA and SQIVND (reference sequence). This CDR3 is 15 amino acids long. CDR3 sequence (DNA): TGTGCCAGTAGTACCGGACAGGGGGAAAATCAGCCCCAGCATTTT. This gives the protein CASSTGQGENQPQHF.

The V and J genes are TRBV9 and TRBJ2-4, with D possibly matching TRBD2 (6 bases). Trimming took off 7 bases at V and 6 bases at J, with 20 bases between the two ends. This CDR3 is 15 amino acids long. From germline, CDR1 is SGDLS and CDR2 YYNGEE. The CDR3, as DNA: TGTGCCAGCCACCCGGGTGGCGGGGAAGCAAACATTCAGTACTTC. The encoded protein is CASHPGGGEANIQYF.

The chain couples TRBV6-5 to TRBJ2-1; D is undetermined. Germline lookup yields CDR1 MNHEY and CDR2 SVGAGI. This CDR3 region has 15 residues. V lost 6 bases and J lost 0, with 12 bases in between. The chain's CDR3 is CASSPVLSSYNEQFF. For the CDR3, the DNA is TGTGCCAGCAGCCCCGTCTTGAGCTCCTACAATGAGCAGTTCTTC.

The rearrangement links TRBV5-8 to TRBJ2-6, with 7 bases fitting TRBD2. The germline V gene encodes CDR1 SGHTS and CDR2 YDEGEE. This CDR3 has 17 amino acids. Trimming took 2 bases from V and 4 from J; bases not matched to a gene: 9. This chain's CDR3 is CASSFRGEPVGANVLTF. CDR3 DNA: TGTGCCAGCAGCTTCCGGGGGGAACCCGTCGGGGCCAACGTCCTGACTTTC.

CDR3 amino acids: CASSQDRFYEQYF. CDR3 DNA sequence: TGCGCCAGCAGCCAAGACCGGTTCTACGAGCAGTACTTC. The chain carries TRBV4-1 and TRBJ2-7; D is unresolved. The CDR3 consists of 13 residues. Trimming took off 0 bases at V and 3 bases at J, with 6 bases between the two ends. Per the germline V gene, CDR1 is MGHRA and CDR2 is YSYEKL.

The chain employs TRBV2 and TRBJ1-2; TRBD1 matches 7 bases. The CDR3 is 12 amino acids. The germline V gene has CDR1 SNHLY and CDR2 FYNNEI. Germline trimming cut 6 bases from V and 14 bases from J; bases unmatched to any gene: 12. The CDR3 loop reads CASRAWDSGRTF. The DNA of the CDR3 is TGTGCCAGCAGGGCTTGGGACAGCGGCCGAACCTTC.